Presented here are 18 T cell receptor beta chains from one specimen sequenced in a study of cytomegalovirus exposure and HLA in healthy donors (dated by TCRdb to about 2017). The library was generated by the immunoSEQ multiplex PCR assay. A mixture of 60 forward primers for TCR Vbeta segments and 13 reverse primers for TCR Jbeta segments was used in the multiplex PCR. TCRdb obtained this table from immuneACCESS and retained in-frame rearrangements with V and J assigned. These tables miss some clones; where compared with another copy, unresolved V genes account for less than half of the shortfall, and the remainder is unexplained. The sample table contains around 140,000 clones; only one count was recorded for roughly three fifths of them. The ten top clones hold approximately 2.5% of the sample. Sequencing input: PBMCs. These TCRs come from a woman aged 40 to 50 in good health and CMV-seronegative.

The chain couples TRBV6-5 to TRBJ1-6, with D unresolved. This CDR3 is built from 16 residues. Between the trimmed V and J ends, which lost 2 bases and 1 base, there was a span of 9 bases. Germline lookup yields CDR1 MNHEY and CDR2 SVGAGI. In DNA, the CDR3 is TGTGCCAGCAGTTACCGGACTGGGTCCTATAATTCACCCCTCCACTTT. Its protein is CASSYRTGSYNSPLHF.

CDR3 sequence reads: CASSFGPNTEAFF. CDR3 in DNA: TGTGCCAGCAGCTTCGGTCCGAACACTGAAGCTTTCTTT. The chain joins TRBV7-2 to TRBJ1-1; D is ambiguous. The CDR3 totals 13 residues. Trimming took 3 bases from V and 1 from J, leaving 6 bases between them. Germline loops: CDR1 SGHTA, CDR2 FQGNSA.

The chain uses TRBV5-4 and TRBJ1-1, with D perhaps TRBD1 (5 bases). CDR1 and CDR2 (germline): SGHNT, YYREEE (reference sequence). V was clipped by 5 bases and J by 11 bases, with 31 bases between them. This CDR3 is built from 17 residues. As DNA, the CDR3 is TGTGCCAGCAGGCCCAGACAGCCCGGTGAGGTCTCGGAAGGGGCTTTCTTT. Amino acids: CASRPRQPGEVSEGAFF. The variable domain in full, with the rest retrieved from reference TRBV5-4 and TRBJ1-1, is ETGVTQSPTHLIKTRGQQVTLRCSSQSGHNTVSWYQQALGQGPQFIFQYYREEENGRGNFPPRFSGLQFPNYSSELNVNALELDDSALYLCASRPRQPGEVSEGAFFGQGTRLTVV.

The gene calls are TRBV4-3 and TRBJ2-7, with 8 bases identical to TRBD2. The V gene end was trimmed by 1 base and the J gene end by 4 bases; junction bases not matched to a gene: 9. Germline CDR1 LGHNA, CDR2 YSLEER. There are 16 residues in the CDR3. In nucleotides, the CDR3 is TGCGCCAGCAGCCAAGTGGTCGCGGGGGGAGGTTACGAGCAGTACTTC. It encodes CASSQVVAGGGYEQYF.

V gene TRBV5-1 combines with J gene TRBJ1-1, with TRBD1 identical over 9 bases. With 3 bases clipped from V and 6 bases from J, the junction kept 9 bases outside the gene matches. The CDR3 totals 15 residues. Germline lookup yields CDR1 SGHRS and CDR2 YFSETQ. The CDR3 region has the DNA TGCGCCAGCAGCTCTAGGACAGGGGCCCCGGCTGAAGCTTTCTTT. This translates into CASSSRTGAPAEAFF.

The chain recombines TRBV7-8 with TRBJ2-7, with D maybe TRBD1 (5 bases). Between the trimmed V and J ends, which lost 5 bases and 5 bases, there was a span of 13 bases. This CDR3 has 13 amino acids. The germline V gene has CDR1 SGHVS and CDR2 FQNEAQ. The CDR3: CASSQRGSHEQYF. The CDR3 DNA sequence: TGTGCCAGCAGCCAAAGGGGCAGTCACGAGCAGTACTTC. The whole variable domain, remainder taken from reference TRBV7-8 and TRBJ2-7, is GAGVSQSPRYKVAKRGQDVALRCDPISGHVSLFWYQQALGQGPEFLTYFQNEAQLDKSGLPSDRFFAERPEGSVSTLKIQRTQQEDSAVYLCASSQRGSHEQYFGPGTRLTVT.

The chain is built from TRBV7-6 and TRBJ2-3; D is undetermined. Trimming removed 0 bases from V and 3 bases from J, with 7 bases in between. This CDR3 has 14 residues. CDR1 is SGHVS and CDR2 is FNYEAQ in the germline V gene. The CDR3 region is CASSLAPPTDTQYF. The CDR3 DNA reads as TGTGCCAGCAGCTTAGCCCCCCCAACAGATACGCAGTATTTT.

J is TRBJ2-3 and V is TRBV20-1; no clear D gene. CDR1 is DFQATT, CDR2 SNEGSKA, per germline (reference sequence). Trimming removed 3 bases from V and 6 bases from J, with 7 bases in between. The CDR3 spans 11 residues. CDR3 sequence (DNA): TGCAGTGCTAGTCCCGTGGATACGCAGTATTTT. Protein sequence: CSASPVDTQYF.

This clone was found a few times. A junction boundary mismatches the germline segment, possibly from a read error. This rearrangement joins TRBV6-1 to TRBJ1-4, with D possibly matching TRBD1 (5 bases). From germline, CDR1 is MNHNS and CDR2 SASEGT. This CDR3 comprises 10 residues. CDR3 nucleotides: TGTGCCAGCGGGAACAGGATCGTCCTTTTT. Translation gives CASGNRIVLF.

This clone was found once. The genes are TRBV4-1 and TRBJ2-1, with TRBD2 matching over 9 bases. The ends lost 4 bases at V and 9 bases at J; junction bases unmatched: 10. This CDR3 is 15 amino acids long. Germline V lookup: CDR1 MGHRA, CDR2 YSYEKL. CDR3 coding DNA: TGCGCCAGCAGCCCTGAGGGCGGGGGGGCCTTTGAGCAGTTCTTC. Protein: CASSPEGGGAFEQFF.

This clone was observed a few times. The CDR3 sequence: CASSFRTGDEKLFF. CDR3 nucleotides: TGTGCCAGCAGCTTCCGTACAGGGGATGAAAAACTGTTTTTT. This chain links TRBV11-2 with TRBJ1-4; 7 positions match TRBD1. The trim removed 3 bases at V and 6 bases at J, leaving 4 bases unmatched. CDR3 size: 14 residues. Germline loops: CDR1 SGHAT, CDR2 FQNNGV.

This clone turned up a few times. The V and J genes are TRBV6-5 and TRBJ2-2; the match to TRBD1 covers 7 bases. The germline CDR1 and CDR2 sequences are MNHEY and SVGAGI. The CDR3 consists of 15 residues. V was pared by 7 bases and J by 5 bases, with 10 bases of the junction left unmatched. In nucleotides, the CDR3 is TGTGCCAGCACACTGGGGCAGGGGGTAACCGGGGAGCTGTTTTTT. This codes for CASTLGQGVTGELFF.

The chain recombines TRBV7-2 with TRBJ1-2; TRBD1 aligns across 11 bases. The ends lost 5 bases at V and 3 bases at J; junction bases unmatched: 8. Germline values: CDR1 SGHTA, CDR2 FQGNSA. CDR3 size: 16 residues. The CDR3 loop is CASSPGQGAKHYGYTF. In DNA, the CDR3 is TGTGCCAGCAGCCCAGGACAGGGGGCGAAGCACTATGGCTACACCTTC.

The table lists this clone with a few counts. Other DNA sequences in this specimen translate into the identical CDR3. This chain joins TRBV28 and TRBJ2-7, with TRBD2 as a possible D gene (6 bases). CDR3 length equals 15 residues. V was cut by 4 bases and J by 3 bases, with 16 bases left in between. Germline CDR1 is MDHEN and CDR2 is SYDVKM. In DNA, the CDR3 is TGTGCCAGCAGTTCCCCGGGGGTAGGGTACTACGAGCAGTACTTC. Amino acids: CASSSPGVGYYEQYF.

This clone was seen only once. V usage is TRBV11-2 and J usage is TRBJ2-3; 11 nucleotides line up with TRBD2. The CDR3 spans 17 residues. V lost 3 bases to trimming and J lost 4 bases; unmatched junction nucleotides: 9. Germline V CDR1 and CDR2: SGHAT, FQNNGV. The CDR3 sequence is CASSLTTSGGRSDTQYF. CDR3 bases: TGTGCCAGCAGCTTGACTACTAGCGGGGGACGCTCAGATACGCAGTATTTT. The entire variable domain, with the rest obtained from reference TRBV11-2 and TRBJ2-3, is as follows: EAGVAQSPRYKIIEKRQSVAFWCNPISGHATLYWYQQILGQGPKLLIQFQNNGVVDDSQLPKDRFSAERLKGVDSTLKIQPAKLEDSAVYLCASSLTTSGGRSDTQYFGPGTRLTVL.

CDR3 in amino acids: CASSRGSSYNEQFF. The CDR3 DNA sequence: TGTGCCAGCAGCCGAGGGAGCTCCTACAATGAGCAGTTCTTC. The rearrangement links TRBV4-2 to TRBJ2-1; tentatively, D is TRBD2 (5 bases). The germline V and J ends were trimmed by 4 bases and 0 bases, with 7 bases remaining between them. The CDR3 spans 14 residues. Germline V gene data show CDR1 as LGHNA and CDR2 as YNFKEQ.

The chain links TRBV14 to TRBJ1-6; D unclear. Germline assignment: CDR1 SGHDN and CDR2 FVKESK. The CDR3 is 14 residues long. Deletions cut 0 bases from V and 9 bases from J, with 9 bases between. CDR3 amino acids: CASSQESRTSPLHF. The CDR3 DNA reads as TGTGCCAGCAGCCAAGAGTCGAGAACTTCACCCCTCCACTTT.

The V call is TRBV7-2, the J call TRBJ1-6, with TRBD1 matching 8 bases. The J segment lost 8 bases and the V segment lost 4 bases, leaving 13 bases of the junction unmatched. CDR3 size: 17 residues. Germline V gene lookup returns CDR1 SGHTA and CDR2 FQGNSA. DNA of the CDR3: TGTGCCAGCAGCTCTCCGGACAGGGAAGGTTTATATTCACCCCTCCACTTT. It is translated as CASSSPDREGLYSPLHF.